The entry below gives a single TCR beta chain sequence along with its context. Its antigen is not known. The J segment lost 1 base and the V segment lost 3 bases, leaving 2 bases of the junction unmatched. Per the germline V gene, CDR1 is SGHTA and CDR2 is FQGTGA. This CDR3 region has 17 residues. This sample is part of a study of shared clonotypes between healthy human individuals. Study results and limitations: Naive subsets generally had larger estimated richness than memory subsets.

Across several immunoSEQ plates, the genomic DNA of each subset was split evenly. Generated by immunoSEQ multiplex PCR, the TCRdb table keeps only in-frame clones and is missing some. This table has a few million clones, around 90% appearing once. Sequenced material: naive CD4+ T cells sorted from blood. Noted subset: CD45RA+ positively selected. The chain is built from TRBV7-3 and TRBJ2-2, with 13 positions matching TRBD2. The clonotype was recovered from a young man in good health. The CDR3 DNA is TGTGCCAGCAGCTTGGGACTAGCGGGGAAGAACACCGGGGAGCTGTTTTTT. Amino acids: CASSLGLAGKNTGELFF.